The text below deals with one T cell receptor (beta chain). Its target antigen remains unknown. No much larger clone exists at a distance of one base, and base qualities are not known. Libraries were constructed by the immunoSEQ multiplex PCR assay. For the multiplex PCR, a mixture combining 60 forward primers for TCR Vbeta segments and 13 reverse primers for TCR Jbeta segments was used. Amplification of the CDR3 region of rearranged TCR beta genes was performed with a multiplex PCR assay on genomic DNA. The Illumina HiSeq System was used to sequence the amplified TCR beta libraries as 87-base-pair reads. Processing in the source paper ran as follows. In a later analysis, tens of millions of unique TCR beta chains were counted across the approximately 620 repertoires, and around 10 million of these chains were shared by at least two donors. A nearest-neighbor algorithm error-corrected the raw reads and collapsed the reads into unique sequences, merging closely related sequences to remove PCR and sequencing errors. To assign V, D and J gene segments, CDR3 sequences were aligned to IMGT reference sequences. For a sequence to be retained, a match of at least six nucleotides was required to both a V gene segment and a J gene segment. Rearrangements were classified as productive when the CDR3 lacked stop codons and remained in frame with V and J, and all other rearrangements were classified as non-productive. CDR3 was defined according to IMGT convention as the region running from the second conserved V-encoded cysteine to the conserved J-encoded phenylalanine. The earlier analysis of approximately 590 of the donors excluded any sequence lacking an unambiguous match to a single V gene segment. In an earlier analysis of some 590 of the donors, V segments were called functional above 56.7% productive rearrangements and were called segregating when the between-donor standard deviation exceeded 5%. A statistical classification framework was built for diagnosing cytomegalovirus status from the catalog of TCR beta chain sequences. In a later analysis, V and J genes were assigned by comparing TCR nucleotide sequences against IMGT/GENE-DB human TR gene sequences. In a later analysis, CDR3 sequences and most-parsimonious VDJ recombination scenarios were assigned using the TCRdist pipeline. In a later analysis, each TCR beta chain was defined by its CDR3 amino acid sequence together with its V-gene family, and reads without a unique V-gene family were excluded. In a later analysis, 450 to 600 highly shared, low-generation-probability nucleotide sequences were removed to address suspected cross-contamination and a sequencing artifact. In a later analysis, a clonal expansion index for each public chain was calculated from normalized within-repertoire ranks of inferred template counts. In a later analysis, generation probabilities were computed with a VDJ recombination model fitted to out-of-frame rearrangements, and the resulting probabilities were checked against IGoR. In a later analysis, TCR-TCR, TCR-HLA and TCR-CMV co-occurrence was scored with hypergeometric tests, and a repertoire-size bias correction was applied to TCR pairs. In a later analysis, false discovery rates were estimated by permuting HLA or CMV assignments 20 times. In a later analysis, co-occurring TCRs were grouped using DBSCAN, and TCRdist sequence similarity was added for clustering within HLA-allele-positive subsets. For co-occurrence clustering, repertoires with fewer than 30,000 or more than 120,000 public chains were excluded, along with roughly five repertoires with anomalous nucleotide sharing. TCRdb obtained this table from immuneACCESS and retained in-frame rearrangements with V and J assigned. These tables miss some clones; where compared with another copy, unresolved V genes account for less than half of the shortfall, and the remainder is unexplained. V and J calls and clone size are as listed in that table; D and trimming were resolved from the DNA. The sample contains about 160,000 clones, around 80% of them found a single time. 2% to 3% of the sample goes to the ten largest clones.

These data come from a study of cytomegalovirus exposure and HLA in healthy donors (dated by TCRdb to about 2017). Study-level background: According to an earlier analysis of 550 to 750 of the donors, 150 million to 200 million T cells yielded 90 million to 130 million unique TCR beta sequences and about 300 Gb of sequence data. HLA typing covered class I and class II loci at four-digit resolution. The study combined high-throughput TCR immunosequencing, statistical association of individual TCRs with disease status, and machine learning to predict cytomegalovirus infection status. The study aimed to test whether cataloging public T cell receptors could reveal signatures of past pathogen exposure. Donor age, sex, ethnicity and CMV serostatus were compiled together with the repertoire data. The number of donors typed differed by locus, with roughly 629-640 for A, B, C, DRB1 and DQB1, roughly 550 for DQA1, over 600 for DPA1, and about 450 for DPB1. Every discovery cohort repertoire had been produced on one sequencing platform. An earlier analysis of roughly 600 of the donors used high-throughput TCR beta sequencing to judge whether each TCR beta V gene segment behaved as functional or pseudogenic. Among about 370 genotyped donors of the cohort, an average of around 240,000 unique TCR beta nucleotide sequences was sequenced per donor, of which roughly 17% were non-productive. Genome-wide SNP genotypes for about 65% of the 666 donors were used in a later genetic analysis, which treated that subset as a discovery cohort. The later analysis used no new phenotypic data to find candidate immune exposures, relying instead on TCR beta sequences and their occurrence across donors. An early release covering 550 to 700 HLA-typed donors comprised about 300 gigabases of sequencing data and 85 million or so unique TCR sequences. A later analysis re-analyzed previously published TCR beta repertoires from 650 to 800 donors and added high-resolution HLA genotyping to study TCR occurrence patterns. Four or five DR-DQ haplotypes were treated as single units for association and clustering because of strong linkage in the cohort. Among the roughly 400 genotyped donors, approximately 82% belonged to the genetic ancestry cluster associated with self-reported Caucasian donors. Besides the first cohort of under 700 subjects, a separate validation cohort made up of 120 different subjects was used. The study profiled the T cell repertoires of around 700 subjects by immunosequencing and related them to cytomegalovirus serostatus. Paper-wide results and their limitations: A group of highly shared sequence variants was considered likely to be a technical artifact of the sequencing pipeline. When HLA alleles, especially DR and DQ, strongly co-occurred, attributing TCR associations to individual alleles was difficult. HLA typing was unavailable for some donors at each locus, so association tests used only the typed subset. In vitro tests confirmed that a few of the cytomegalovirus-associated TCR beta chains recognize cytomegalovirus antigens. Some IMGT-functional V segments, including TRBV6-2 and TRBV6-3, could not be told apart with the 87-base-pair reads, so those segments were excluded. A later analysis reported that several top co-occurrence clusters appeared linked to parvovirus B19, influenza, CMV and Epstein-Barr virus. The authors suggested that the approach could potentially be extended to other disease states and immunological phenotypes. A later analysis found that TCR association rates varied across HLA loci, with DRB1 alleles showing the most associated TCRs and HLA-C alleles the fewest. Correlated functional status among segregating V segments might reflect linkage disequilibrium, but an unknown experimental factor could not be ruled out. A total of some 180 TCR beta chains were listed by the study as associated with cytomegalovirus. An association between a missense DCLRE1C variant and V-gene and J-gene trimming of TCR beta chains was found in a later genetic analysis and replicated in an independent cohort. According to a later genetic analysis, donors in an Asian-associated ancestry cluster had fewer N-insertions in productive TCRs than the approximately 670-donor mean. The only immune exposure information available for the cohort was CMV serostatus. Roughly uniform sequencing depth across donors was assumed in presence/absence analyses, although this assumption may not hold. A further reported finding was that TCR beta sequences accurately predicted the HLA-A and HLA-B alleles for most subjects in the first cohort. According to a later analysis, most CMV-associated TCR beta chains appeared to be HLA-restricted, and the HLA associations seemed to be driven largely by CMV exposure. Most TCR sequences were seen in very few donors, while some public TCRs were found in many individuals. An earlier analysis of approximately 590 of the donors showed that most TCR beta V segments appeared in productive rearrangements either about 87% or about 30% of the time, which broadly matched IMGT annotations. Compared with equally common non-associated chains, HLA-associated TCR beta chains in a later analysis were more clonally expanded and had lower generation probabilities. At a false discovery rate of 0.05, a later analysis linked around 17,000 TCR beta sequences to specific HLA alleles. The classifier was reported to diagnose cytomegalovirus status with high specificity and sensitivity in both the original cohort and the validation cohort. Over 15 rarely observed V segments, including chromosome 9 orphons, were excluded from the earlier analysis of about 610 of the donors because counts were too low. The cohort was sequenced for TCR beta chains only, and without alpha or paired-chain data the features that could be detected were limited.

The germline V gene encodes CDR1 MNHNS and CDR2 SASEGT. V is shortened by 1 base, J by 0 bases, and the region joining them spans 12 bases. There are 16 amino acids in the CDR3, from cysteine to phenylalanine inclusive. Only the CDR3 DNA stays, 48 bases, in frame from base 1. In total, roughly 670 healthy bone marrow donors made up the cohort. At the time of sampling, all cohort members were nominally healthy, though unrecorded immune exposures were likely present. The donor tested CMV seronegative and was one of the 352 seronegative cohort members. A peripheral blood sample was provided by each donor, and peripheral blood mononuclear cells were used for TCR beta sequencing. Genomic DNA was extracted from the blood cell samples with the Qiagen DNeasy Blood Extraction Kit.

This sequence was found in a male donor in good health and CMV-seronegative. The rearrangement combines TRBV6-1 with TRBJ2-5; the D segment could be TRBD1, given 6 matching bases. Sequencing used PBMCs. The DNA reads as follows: TGTGCCAGCAGTGAAGTGGGGGCCAGGTACCAAGAGACCCAGTACTTC. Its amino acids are CASSEVGARYQETQYF.